This T cell receptor (beta chain) was documented in a study of blood T cell repertoires in COVID-19. The assay was immunoSEQ multiplex PCR, and TCRdb's table has in-frame clones only and misses some. The table shows around 150,000 clones, with about nine tenths occurring only once. The sample taken for sequencing was peripheral blood. The clonotype comes from a woman in her fifties or sixties with active or convalescent COVID-19.

CDR3 DNA sequence: TGTGCCAGTAGAGGGCACCACAGGGAAGTCGACGAGCAGTACTTC. Its translation: CASRGHHREVDEQYF. The genes are TRBV19 and TRBJ2-7; weak D call: TRBD1 (6 bases). The CDR3 totals 15 residues. Trimming removed 6 bases at V and 5 bases at J, with 20 bases between. Looked up from germline, CDR1 is LNHDA and CDR2 is SQIVND (reference sequence).